This TCR beta chain was sequenced for a study of blood T cell repertoires in COVID-19. Background on the study: The origin of the acute and convalescent COVID-19 samples was the United States, Italy and Spain. T cells, B-cell-depleted T cells, or PBMCs provided the cDNA or gDNA that served as material.

This clone was observed a few times. Other DNA sequences in this sample translate to the same CDR3. Germline V gene lookup returns CDR1 LNHDA and CDR2 SQIVND (reference sequence). The CDR3 is 14 residues long. Losses at the gene ends were 4 bases for V and 5 bases for J; bases not matched to a gene: 5. Measured with immunoSEQ multiplex PCR; TCRdb has only the in-frame clones, and not every one. Seen here are fewer than 250,000 clones, under 85% observed once, and the top ten hold under 2%. The rearrangement joins TRBV19 to TRBJ1-5, with 7 bases that match TRBD1. Sample: PBMCs or T cells enriched from blood (not recorded which). The receptor was derived from a man aged 55 to 70 who had recovered from COVID-19. The CDR3 region is CASSSNRGDQPQHF. In nucleotides, the CDR3 is TGTGCCAGTAGTAGCAACAGGGGTGATCAGCCCCAGCATTTT.